The clone carrying this T cell receptor (beta chain) was counted a few times. Its antigen is unknown. What was sequenced were expressed TCRB transcripts, since all of the isolated RNA had been reverse transcribed. An average of about 3.57 million reads was obtained for naive, central memory and regulatory T cell samples. Sequencing was performed with immunoSEQ multiplex PCR; in TCRdb, only in-frame clones are kept and a portion is missing. The table records 400,000 or so clones, roughly 13% of them present only once. The sample comes from a study of beta chain features in type 1 diabetes. At the level of the study: No age, gender or cell yield differences were seen between patients and healthy donors.

Overall study results and limits: Type 1 diabetes patients had TCRB CDR3s that were shorter (moderately but significantly so) in all four CD4+ subsets.

Trimming cost V 3 bases and J 15 bases, with 21 bases left between them. The CDR3 runs 14 residues. Germline lookup yields CDR1 MDHEN and CDR2 SYDVKM. Sequenced: naive CD4+ T cells from blood. The TCR was taken from a young woman with type 1 diabetes. The chain joins TRBV28 to TRBJ2-1; D may be TRBD1 (5 bases). CDR3 nucleotide sequence: TGTGCCAGCAGTTTCGGTCGGCAGGGAAAGCCTCCGTTCTTC. The encoded protein is CASSFGRQGKPPFF.